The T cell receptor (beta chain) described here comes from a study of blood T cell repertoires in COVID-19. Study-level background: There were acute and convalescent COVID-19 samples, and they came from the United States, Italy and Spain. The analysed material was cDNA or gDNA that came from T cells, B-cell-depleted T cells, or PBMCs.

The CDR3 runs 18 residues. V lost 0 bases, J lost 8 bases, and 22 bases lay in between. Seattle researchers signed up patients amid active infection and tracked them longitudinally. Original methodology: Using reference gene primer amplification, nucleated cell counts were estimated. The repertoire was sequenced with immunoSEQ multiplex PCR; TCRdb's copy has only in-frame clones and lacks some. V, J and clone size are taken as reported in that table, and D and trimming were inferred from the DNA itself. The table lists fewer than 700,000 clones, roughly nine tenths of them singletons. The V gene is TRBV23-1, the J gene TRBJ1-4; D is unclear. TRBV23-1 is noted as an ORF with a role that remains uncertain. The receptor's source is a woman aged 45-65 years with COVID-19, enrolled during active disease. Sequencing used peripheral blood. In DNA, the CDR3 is TGCGCCAGCAGTCAATCCGAACGTAAGTTCCGGAGGTGGGAAAAACTGTTTTTT. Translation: CASSQSERKFRRWEKLFF.